What follows are 14 T cell receptor beta chains derived from one specimen sequenced in a study of T-cell reconstitution after alpha-beta-depleted transplantation in children. Unique molecular identifiers tagged the TCRbeta library. TCRdb re-derived calls from the PCR reads in MiXCR, one entry per CDR3 protein. Here the sample spans about 540,000 distinct CDR3 sequences, about 18% being singletons. The starting material was PBMCs from the stem cell graft donor, obtained from the stem cell graft. The receptors come from a human donor who donated a stem cell graft to a child with acute lymphoblastic leukemia.

V usage is TRBV12-3 or TRBV12-4 and J usage is TRBJ2-7; D unresolved. V lost 6 bases, J lost 0 bases, and 9 bases lay in between. The CDR3 is 13 amino acids. DNA for the CDR3: TGTGCCAGCAGGCAGACCGGCTCCTACGAGCAGTACTTC. Its protein product is CASRQTGSYEQYF.

This chain uses TRBV3-1 with TRBJ2-5; D unresolved. Trimming removed 4 bases from V and 1 base from J, with 10 bases in between. CDR3 size: 14 residues. Germline CDR1 and CDR2: LGHDT and YNNKEL (reference sequence). CDR3 bases: TGTGCCAGCAGCCCTGGAGAATTCCAAGAGACCCAGTACTTC. It specifies CASSPGEFQETQYF.

V usage is TRBV12-3 or TRBV12-4 and J usage is TRBJ2-1; D could derive from TRBD1 or TRBD2 (5 bases each). The V end was cut by 10 bases, the J end by 0 bases, with 13 bases between. The CDR3 sequence is 14 residues long. Here the CDR3 reads CATGDRSSYNEQFF. CDR3 DNA sequence: TGTGCCACCGGGGACCGAAGCTCCTACAATGAGCAGTTCTTC.

The CDR3 region is CASRASGRNEQFF. CDR3 sequence (DNA): TGTGCCAGCAGGGCTAGCGGGAGAAATGAGCAGTTCTTC. The J gene is TRBJ2-1, the V gene TRBV6-1, with 10 bases lining up with TRBD2. Germline V CDR1 and CDR2: MNHNS, SASEGT. The CDR3 length is 13 residues. The J segment lost 7 bases and the V segment lost 6 bases, leaving 3 bases of the junction unmatched.

This clonotype turned up a few times. J is TRBJ1-5 and V is TRBV9; 7 positions match TRBD1. Germline V gene lookup returns CDR1 SGDLS and CDR2 YYNGEE. This CDR3 spans 13 amino acids. The ends lost 4 bases at V and 5 bases at J; junction bases unmatched: 3. The CDR3: CASSSRGDQPQHF. The CDR3, as DNA: TGTGCCAGCAGCTCCAGGGGGGATCAGCCCCAGCATTTT.

The chain uses TRBV6-1 and TRBJ1-1; D unclear. The V end was cut by 2 bases, the J end by 1 base, with 8 bases between. Germline V gives CDR1 MNHNS, CDR2 SASEGT. The CDR3 is 14 residues long. CDR3 sequence: CASSESWENTEAFF. DNA of the CDR3: TGTGCCAGCAGTGAAAGTTGGGAGAACACTGAAGCTTTCTTT.

This clonotype was found a few times. The chain has TRBV20-1 and TRBJ2-7, with a weak D call TRBD1 (5 bases). Deletions cut 1 base from V and 0 bases from J, with 10 bases between. Germline CDR1 and CDR2: DFQATT and SNEGSKA (reference sequence). The CDR3 extends over 14 amino acids. The CDR3: CSARAKGPSYEQYF. CDR3 in DNA: TGCAGTGCTAGAGCCAAGGGGCCCTCCTACGAGCAGTACTTC.

In this sample, this clonotype turned up a few times. The chain links TRBV3-1 to TRBJ2-7; D unresolved. In germline, CDR1 is LGHDT, CDR2 YNNKEL (reference sequence). The CDR3 sequence is 14 residues long. Trimming removed 3 bases from V and 3 bases from J, with 12 bases in between. CDR3 DNA sequence: TGTGCCAGCAGCCAGTATGGACCGGACTACGAGCAGTACTTC. It is translated as CASSQYGPDYEQYF.

This clonotype was counted only a few times. CDR3 nucleotide sequence: TGTGCCAGCAGCTTGGGGGGGACAGGGGCAGAGCCCCAGCATTTT. It translates to CASSLGGTGAEPQHF. This chain joins TRBV5-6 and TRBJ1-5; 10 bases line up with TRBD1. V was clipped by 0 bases and J by 8 bases; unmatched bases: 5. Germline-derived CDR1 and CDR2 are SGHDT and YYEEEE. This CDR3 comprises 15 residues. The variable domain in full, with the rest retrieved from reference TRBV5-6 and TRBJ1-5, is DAGVTQSPTHLIKTRGQQVTLRCSPKSGHDTVSWYQQALGQGPQFIFQYYEEEERQRGNFPDRFSGHQFPNYSSELNVNALLLGDSALYLCASSLGGTGAEPQHFGDGTRLSIL.

This chain uses TRBV4-1 with TRBJ1-2; 7 bases align to TRBD1. V shed 5 bases and J 3 bases; nucleotides not matched to a gene: 9. CDR1 is MGHRA, CDR2 YSYEKL, per germline. CDR3 length equals 15 residues. The CDR3, as DNA: TGCGCCAGCAGCTTAACACAGGGGTACGACTATGGCTACACCTTC. It specifies CASSLTQGYDYGYTF.

This clonotype was counted between two and nine times. This sequence joins TRBV25-1 and TRBJ1-2, with 7 bases matching TRBD1. V lost 5 bases and J lost 6; bases outside the gene matches: 18. The germline V gene encodes CDR1 MGHDK and CDR2 SYGVNS. CDR3 length equals 17 residues. CDR3 loop: CASSQGDWEEGVNGYTF. CDR3 in DNA: TGTGCCAGCAGTCAGGGGGACTGGGAGGAAGGGGTTAATGGCTACACCTTC.

This clonotype occurred a few times. The gene calls are TRBV7-2 and TRBJ1-1, with 8 bases fitting TRBD1. CDR1 is SGHTA, CDR2 FQGNSA, per germline. There are 15 residues in the CDR3. The trim removed 4 bases at V and 2 bases at J, leaving 6 bases unmatched. The CDR3 coding sequence is TGTGCCAGCAGCTCCCCCAGGGGGCAAAACACTGAAGCTTTCTTT. Amino acid sequence: CASSSPRGQNTEAFF.

This clonotype was counted between two and nine times. The chain uses TRBV4-1 and TRBJ2-3, with D possibly being TRBD1 (5 bases). Trimming took off 7 bases at V and 0 bases at J, with 11 bases between the two ends. Germline lookup yields CDR1 MGHRA and CDR2 YSYEKL. The CDR3 sequence is 14 residues long. The CDR3 loop reads CASKAGMSTDTQYF. CDR3 nucleotides: TGCGCCAGCAAGGCAGGGATGAGCACAGATACGCAGTATTTT.

This clonotype was counted between two and nine times. The chain has TRBV27 and TRBJ2-7; D gene uncertain. This CDR3 is 12 amino acids long. CDR1 MNHEY and CDR2 SMNVEV come from the germline V gene (reference sequence). With 8 bases removed from V and 3 bases from J, the gap between germline ends came to 11 bases. The CDR3 protein is CASGEADYEQYF. As DNA, the CDR3 is TGTGCCAGCGGCGAGGCCGACTACGAGCAGTACTTC.